This T cell receptor (beta chain) appears in the sequencing data of a study of blood T cell repertoires in COVID-19. Across the whole study: Collection of acute and convalescent COVID-19 samples took place in the United States, Italy and Spain. Sample material is recorded as cDNA or gDNA derived from T cells, B-cell-depleted T cells, or PBMCs.

As handled by the study authors: The assay estimated nucleated cells by amplifying reference gene primers. Profiling relied on immunoSEQ multiplex PCR, and the TCRdb table lists in-frame clones only, not all of them. The D gene and trimming were derived from the DNA, and the V and J assignments and clone size from that table. The data hold 30,000 to 35,000 clones, with more than 75% observed a single time. The CDR3 runs 16 residues. CDR1 and CDR2 (germline): MNHEY, SVGEGT. V lost 6 bases, J lost 0 bases, and 7 bases stayed unmatched. The clonotype was recovered from a woman aged 55-70 years with acute or convalescent COVID-19. This sequence joins TRBV6-2 or TRBV6-3 and TRBJ2-2; 7 bases are shared with TRBD1. The sample was peripheral blood. In DNA form, the CDR3 reads TGTGCCAGCAGCCCTGACAGGGACACGAACACCGGGGAGCTGTTTTTT. Translation: CASSPDRDTNTGELFF.